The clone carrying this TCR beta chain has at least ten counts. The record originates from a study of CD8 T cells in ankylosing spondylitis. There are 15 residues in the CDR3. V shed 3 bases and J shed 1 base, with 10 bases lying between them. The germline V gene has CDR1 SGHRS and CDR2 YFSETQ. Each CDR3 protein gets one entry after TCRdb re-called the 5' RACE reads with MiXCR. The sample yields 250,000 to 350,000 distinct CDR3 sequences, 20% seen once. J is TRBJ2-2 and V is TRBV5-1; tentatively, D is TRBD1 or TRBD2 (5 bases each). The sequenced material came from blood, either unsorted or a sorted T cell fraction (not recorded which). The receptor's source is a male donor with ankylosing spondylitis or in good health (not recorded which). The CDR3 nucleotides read TGCGCCAGCAGCTCCGGGACGGTGAACACCGGGGAGCTGTTTTTT. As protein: CASSSGTVNTGELFF.